This TCR beta chain was recovered during a study of blood T cell repertoires in COVID-19. Study-level background: There were acute and convalescent COVID-19 samples, and they came from the United States, Italy and Spain.

Trimming removed 4 bases from V and 6 bases from J; junction bases left unmatched: 5. The CDR3 runs 13 residues. How the authors handled the data: For nucleated cells, counts were estimated from reference gene primer amplification. TCRdb's copy holds only in-frame clones and misses some; the assay was immunoSEQ multiplex PCR. V and J calls and clone size are those listed in that table; D and trimming were worked out from the DNA. The sample records about 350,000 clones, roughly nine tenths being singletons. Input material: peripheral blood. The genes are TRBV12-3 or TRBV12-4 and TRBJ1-1, with TRBD1 matching 7 bases. This TCR came from a woman aged 55-69 years with COVID-19, enrolled during active disease. The CDR3 nucleotides read TGTGCCAGCAGTTCATCCGGGACAGCTGAAGCTTTCTTT. Translating gives CASSSSGTAEAFF.